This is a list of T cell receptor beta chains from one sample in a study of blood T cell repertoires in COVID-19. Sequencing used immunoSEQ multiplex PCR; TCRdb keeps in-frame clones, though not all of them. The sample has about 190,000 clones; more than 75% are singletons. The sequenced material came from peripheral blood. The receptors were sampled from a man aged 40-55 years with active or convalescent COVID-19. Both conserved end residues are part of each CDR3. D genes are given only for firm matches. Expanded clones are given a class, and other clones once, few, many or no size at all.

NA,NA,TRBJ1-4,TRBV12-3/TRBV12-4,CASTAAGGQLFF,TGTGCCAGCACCGCAGCCGGGGGGCAACTGTTTTTT
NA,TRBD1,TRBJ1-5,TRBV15,CATSRNMGTGVQPQHF,TGTGCCACCAGCAGAAATATGGGGACAGGGGTTCAGCCCCAGCATTTT
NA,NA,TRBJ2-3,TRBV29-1,CSVELGETDTQYF,TGCAGCGTTGAACTAGGGGAAACAGATACGCAGTATTTT
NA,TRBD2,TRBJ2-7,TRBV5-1,CASSLGAGETFEQYF,TGCGCCAGCAGCTTGGGGGCGGGAGAGACGTTCGAGCAGTACTTC
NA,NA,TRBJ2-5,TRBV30,CAWSGVDETQYF,TGTGCCTGGAGTGGAGTAGATGAGACCCAGTACTTC
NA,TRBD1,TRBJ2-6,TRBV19,CASSRQGISGANVLTF,TGTGCCAGTAGCAGACAGGGGATCTCTGGGGCCAACGTCCTGACTTTC
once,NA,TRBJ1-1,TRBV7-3,CASSFRGNTEAFF,TGTGCCAGCAGCTTTAGAGGAAACACTGAAGCTTTCTTT
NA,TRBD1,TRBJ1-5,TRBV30,CAWAPPLDRGQPQHF,TGTGCCTGGGCGCCGCCCCTCGACAGGGGACAGCCCCAGCATTTT
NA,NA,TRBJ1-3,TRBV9,CASSVEQGYSGNTIYF,TGTGCCAGCAGCGTAGAACAGGGATACTCTGGAAACACCATATATTTT
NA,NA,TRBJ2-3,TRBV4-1,CASSQDRGVSDTQYF,TGCGCCAGCAGCCAAGACAGGGGGGTTTCGGATACGCAGTATTTT
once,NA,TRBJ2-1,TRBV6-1,CASSVLYRAPYNEQFF,TGTGCCAGCAGTGTTTTATACAGGGCTCCCTACAATGAGCAGTTCTTC
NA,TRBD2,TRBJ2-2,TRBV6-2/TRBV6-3,CASSKRGGFGELFF,TGTGCCAGCAGTAAGCGGGGGGGCTTCGGGGAGCTGTTTTTT
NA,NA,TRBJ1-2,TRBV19,CASSSRSGALNYGYTF,TGTGCCAGTAGTAGTCGGAGCGGGGCTCTCAATTATGGCTACACCTTC
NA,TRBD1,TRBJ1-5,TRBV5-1,CASSLQGASSNQPQHF,TGCGCCAGCAGCTTACAGGGGGCTAGTAGCAATCAGCCCCAGCATTTT
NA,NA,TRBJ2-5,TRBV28,CASSFQNQETQYF,TGTGCCAGCAGTTTCCAAAATCAGGAGACCCAGTACTTC
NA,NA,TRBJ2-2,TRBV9,CASSVERQTGELFF,TGTGCCAGCAGCGTAGAAAGACAAACCGGGGAGCTGTTTTTT
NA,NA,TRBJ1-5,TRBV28,CASSSLNNQPQHF,TGTGCCAGCAGTTCGTTAAACAATCAGCCCCAGCATTTT
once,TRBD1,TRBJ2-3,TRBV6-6,CASSYGDRGGDTQYF,TGTGCCAGCAGTTACGGGGACAGGGGCGGAGATACGCAGTATTTT
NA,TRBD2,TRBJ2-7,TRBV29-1,CSVGRKPDEQYF,TGCAGCGTCGGGAGGAAACCCGACGAGCAGTACTTC
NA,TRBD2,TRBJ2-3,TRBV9,CASSPTSSGGPDTQYF,TGTGCCAGCAGCCCCACATCTAGCGGGGGACCAGATACGCAGTATTTT
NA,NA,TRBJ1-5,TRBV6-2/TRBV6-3,CASSPQGWQPQHF,TGTGCCAGCAGCCCACAGGGATGGCAGCCCCAGCATTTT
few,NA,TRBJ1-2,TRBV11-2,CASSNGGIYGYTF,TGTGCCAGCAGTAACGGGGGGATCTATGGCTACACCTTC
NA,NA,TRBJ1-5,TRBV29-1,CSVASGNQPQHF,TGCAGCGTTGCCTCGGGCAATCAGCCCCAGCATTTT
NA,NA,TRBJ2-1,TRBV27,CASRQGSYNEQFF,TGTGCCAGCAGGCAGGGATCCTACAATGAGCAGTTCTTC
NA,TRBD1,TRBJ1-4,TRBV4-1,CASSHPRDRRPLATNEKLFF,TGCGCCAGCAGCCACCCTCGGGACAGAAGACCTCTAGCAACTAATGAAAAACTGTTTTTT
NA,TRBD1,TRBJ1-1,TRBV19,CASSIPGTVNTEAFF,TGTGCCAGTAGTATTCCCGGGACAGTGAACACTGAAGCTTTCTTT
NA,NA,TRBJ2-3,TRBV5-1,CASSLAKLAADTQYF,TGCGCCAGCAGCTTGGCCAAACTAGCCGCAGATACGCAGTATTTT
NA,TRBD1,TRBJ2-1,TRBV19,CASSRRDRDNEQFF,TGTGCCAGTAGTAGGAGGGACAGGGACAATGAGCAGTTCTTC
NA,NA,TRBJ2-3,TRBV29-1,CSVRGGDTDTQYF,TGCAGCGTTCGAGGCGGGGACACAGATACGCAGTATTTT
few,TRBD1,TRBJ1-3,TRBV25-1,CASKIGGAGNTIYF,TGTGCCAGTAAGATAGGGGGCGCTGGAAACACCATATATTTT
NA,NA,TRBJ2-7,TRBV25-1,CASSASGISYEQYF,TGTGCCAGCAGTGCATCAGGGATCTCCTACGAGCAGTACTTC
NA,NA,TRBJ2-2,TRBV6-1,CASSESITGELFF,TGTGCCAGCAGTGAATCCATCACCGGGGAGCTGTTTTTT
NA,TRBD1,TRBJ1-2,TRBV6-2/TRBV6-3,CASSYSTGNWDGYTF,TGTGCCAGCAGTTACTCGACAGGGAATTGGGATGGCTACACCTTC
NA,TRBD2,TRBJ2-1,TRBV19,CASSIGGLAGGLLFF,TGTGCCAGTAGTATAGGAGGGCTAGCGGGAGGCCTTCTCTTCTTC
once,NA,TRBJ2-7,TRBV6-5,CASSLSYYEQYF,TGTGCCAGCAGCCTCAGTTACTACGAGCAGTACTTC
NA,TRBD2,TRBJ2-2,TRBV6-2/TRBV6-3,CASSTSGGATGELFF,TGTGCCAGCAGCACAAGCGGGGGGGCCACCGGGGAGCTGTTTTTT
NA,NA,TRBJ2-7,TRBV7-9,CASSRPRGSFDYEQYF,TGTGCCAGCAGCCGTCCCAGGGGCAGCTTTGACTACGAGCAGTACTTC
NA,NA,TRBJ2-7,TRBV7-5,CVRSMGTGGLRDEQYF,TGTGTCAGAAGCATGGGGACAGGGGGCTTACGGGACGAGCAGTACTTC
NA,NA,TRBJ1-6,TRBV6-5,CASRTMSSYNSPLHF,TGTGCCAGCCGCACGATGAGCTCCTATAATTCACCCCTCCACTTT
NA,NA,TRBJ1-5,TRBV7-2,CASSTSGQLHQPQHF,TGTGCCAGCAGCACCTCCGGACAACTGCATCAGCCCCAGCATTTT
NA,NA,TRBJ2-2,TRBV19,CASSIGQLGELFF,TGTGCCAGTAGTATAGGACAGCTCGGGGAGCTGTTTTTT
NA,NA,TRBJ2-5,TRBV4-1,CASSQEYAGKTQYF,TGCGCCAGCAGCCAAGAGTATGCGGGAAAGACCCAGTACTTC
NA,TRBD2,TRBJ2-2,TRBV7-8,CASSLLSGGATGELFF,TGTGCCAGCAGCTTACTTAGCGGGGGGGCCACCGGGGAGCTGTTTTTT
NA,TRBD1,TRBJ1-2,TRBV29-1,CSVFQGAEDYGYTF,TGCAGCGTATTTCAGGGGGCTGAGGACTATGGCTACACCTTC
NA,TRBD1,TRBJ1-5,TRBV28,CASRFRGPRGQPQHF,TGTGCCAGCAGATTCAGGGGGCCGCGGGGGCAGCCCCAGCATTTT
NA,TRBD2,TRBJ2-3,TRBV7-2,CASSQGLVLYTQYF,TGTGCCAGCAGCCAAGGACTAGTTCTCTATACGCAGTATTTT
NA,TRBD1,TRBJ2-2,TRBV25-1,CASSESRTGSGELFF,TGTGCCAGCAGTGAATCTAGGACAGGGTCCGGGGAGCTGTTTTTT
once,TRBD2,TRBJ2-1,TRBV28,CASSSPGLGGNEQFF,TGTGCCAGCAGTTCGCCGGGACTAGGGGGCAATGAGCAGTTCTTC